This T cell receptor beta chain appears in the sequencing data of a study of blood T cell repertoires in COVID-19. The wider study: PBMCs, B-cell-depleted T cells, or T cells were the source of the cDNA or gDNA that made up the material.

This CDR3 has 15 amino acids. The germline V and J ends were trimmed by 5 bases and 0 bases, with 11 bases remaining between them. Germline CDR1 reads SGHTA; CDR2 reads FQGNSA. Profiling relied on immunoSEQ multiplex PCR, and the TCRdb table lists in-frame clones only, not all of them. The data hold under 60,000 clones, with roughly 88% observed a single time. The origin of this receptor is a man between 25 and 39 years old with COVID-19, enrolled during active disease. The sequenced sample was peripheral blood. The rearrangement joins TRBV7-2 to TRBJ1-3, with a tentative D call TRBD1 (5 bases). CDR3 protein: CASSRGRPSGNTIYF. CDR3 nucleotides: TGTGCCAGCAGCCGGGGGAGACCCTCTGGAAACACCATATATTTT.